This TCR beta chain comes out of a study of shared clonotypes between healthy human individuals (dated by TCRdb to the early 2020s). About the investigation overall: The cohort comprised two women and a few men aged 18 to 49 years. For each donor, CD4 naive and CD4 memory were each run on three plates, CD8 naive on two plates, and CD8 memory on one plate. To estimate repertoire size and how much clonotypes are shared between individuals, the study performed deep sequencing of blood TCR repertoires from about 5 healthy adults. To increase sequencing depth and limit assay-specific biases, TCR repertoire library preparation and sequencing were carried out by different laboratories using diverse techniques. Leukapheresis yielded between about 0.85 and 9 billion PBMCs per donor. Beyond this particular receptor, the publication reports: Compared with non-shared clonotypes, clonotypes shared by all four sorted-subset donors had higher generation probabilities. Larger estimated clonotype richness was generally found for naive subsets than for memory subsets. Incomplete sequencing was indicated by rarefaction of sorted-subset datasets, despite the large sequencing depth. Because the study included a small number of donors, the genetic and exposure-history diversity represented was limited. Sampling was limited to blood, and TCR repertoires in tissue likely differ from TCR repertoires in blood. Pairwise subsampling led to the expectation that sequencing depth would affect the degree of clonotype sharing among donors. When a handful of donors were compared, the shared fraction of clonotypes was around 5% for naive CD4, over 3% for naive CD8, 2.3% for memory CD4, and about 0.36% for memory CD8.

This clone showed up just a few times. There is no known antigen for this receptor. The record has no base qualities; no much larger clone is one base away. Looking up the germline V gene yields CDR1 SNHLY and CDR2 FYNNEI. From V the trimming removes 6 bases and from J it removes 4 bases, while the gene matches leave 11 bases of the junction unaccounted for. Its CDR3 holds 16 amino acids, cysteine through phenylalanine. The read is trimmed to its CDR3 DNA, 48 bases read in frame from base 1. Using the deep immunoSEQ assay, multiplex PCR amplified TCR CDR3 regions from genomic DNA. Extracted genomic DNA from each cell subset was spread evenly across all wells of several immunoSEQ 96-well plates, with each plate serving as a replicate. For sorted subsets, each replicate PCR was loaded with about 0.2 ug genomic DNA, equivalent to 32,000 or so T cell genomes. Purified libraries were quantified with a Qubit 3.0 fluorometer, sized on a Bioanalyzer 2100, and re-quantified with the KAPA Library Quantification kit. A separate single-read 150-cycle Illumina NextSeq 550 flow cell was used to sequence each immunoSEQ 96-well plate. The source study handled its data this way. The immunoSEQ output contained only junctional sequences without quality scores, so filtering could not match that applied to full-length reads. Sequences were annotated with PyIR, a Python wrapper for IgBLAST v1.9, and V/J genes and CDR3 were assigned using IMGT germline references. Reads with weak V/J assignments (E-value above 1e-6), missing CDR3, stop codons, out-of-frame junctions, or ambiguous translated residues were removed. V3J clonotypes were defined as sequences sharing an identical inferred V gene, J gene, and CDR3 amino acid sequence. Percentage overlap between repertoires was calculated by dividing the number of shared unique clonotypes by the size of the smaller repertoire. Repertoire richness was assessed with RTK rarefaction, the Chao1 estimator, and Recon v2.1 estimates of unobserved clonotypes. OLGA was used to compute generation probabilities for all TCRbeta clonotypes that the gDNA method yielded from a handful of donors. In TCRdb, the immuneACCESS table is reduced to in-frame sequences with V and J assigned. These tables do not hold every clone; where another copy was compared, an unresolved V gene accounts for under half, and the others remain unexplained. V, J and clone size are taken as reported in that table, and D and trimming were inferred from the DNA itself. The sample yields hundreds of thousands of clones; 90% to 96% were counted once. The ten largest make up 0.06% of the sample.

The donors were healthy, HIV-negative adults who had no recently reported acute infections or vaccinations. Every donor was a Caucasian adult residing in Nashville, Tennessee, USA. Magnetic negative selection was used to enrich CD4+ T cells, after which naive cells were positively selected on CD45RA and the negative fraction became the memory subset. Blood was obtained by leukapheresis, after which PBMCs were separated by Ficoll-Histopaque density gradient centrifugation and cryopreserved in liquid nitrogen vapor phase. Analytical flow cytometry was used to check the purity and quantity of each magnetically sorted T cell population. Genomic DNA was isolated from every sorted fraction and measured by UV absorbance on a Nanodrop 2000c.

The rearrangement joined TRBV2 to TRBJ1-5, with TRBD1 matching 8 junction bases. Sequencing was done on a sample of naive CD4+ T cells sorted from blood. Interpreted using the paper, the cell subset or site label stands for: CD45RA+ positively selected. This sequence was found in a young woman in good health. Here the CDR3 is given as CASRASGGAGNQPQHF. The DNA sequence is TGTGCCAGCAGGGCCTCAGGGGGCGCGGGTAATCAGCCCCAGCATTTT. The full variable domain, completed from the reference TRBV2 and TRBJ1-5 proteins outside the CDR3, reads EPEVTQTPSHQVTQMGQEVILRCVPISNHLYFYWYRQILGQKVEFLVSFYNNEISEKSEIFDDQFSVERPDGSNFTLKIRSTKLEDSAMYFCASRASGGAGNQPQHFGDGTRLSIL.